Included here is one TCR beta chain sequence, with context. The antigen is unknown. A universal primer site was added by template switching, and unique molecular identifiers were carried by the cDNA. TCRdb independently ran MiXCR on the 5' RACE reads; one entry per CDR3 protein. Here the sample spans some 1,700,000 distinct CDR3 sequences, about 32% being singletons. Germline loops: CDR1 MNHNY, CDR2 SVGAGI (reference sequence). This CDR3 has 17 amino acids. With V trimmed by 7 bases and J by 3 bases, 16 bases remained unmatched. These data originate in a study of identical twins. Study-level results: Fewer insertions characterized abundant cord blood beta clonotypes, whereas memory repertoires showed none. Analyses of zero insertions could, in part, be confounded by invariant MAIT and iNKT cells.

Healthy Caucasians alone served as donors. The sequenced material came from cord blood. The chain uses TRBV6-6 and TRBJ1-1, with TRBD1 matching 8 bases. This receptor was identified in a newborn girl in good health. The CDR3: CASNPDRGPSPDTEAFF. In DNA form, the CDR3 reads TGTGCCAGCAATCCTGACAGGGGACCATCCCCTGACACTGAAGCTTTCTTT.